This is a list of T cell receptor beta chains from one sample in a study of control samples from healthy donors and cancer patients. The assay was immunoSEQ multiplex PCR, and TCRdb's table has in-frame clones only and misses some. Of about 160,000 clones in the sample, approximately 93% were seen once. Sample: blood. The receptors were gathered from a woman aged 40 to 50 in good health. CDR3s include the opening cysteine and the closing phenylalanine or tryptophan. Each record gives: CDR3 length, J gene, V gene, clone size, D gene, CDR3 DNA, CDR3 protein. A D gene is named only where the DNA matches it firmly. The size of a clone is reported for some rows only, either as once, few or many, or as a class for expanded clones.

CDR3 length: 14; J gene: TRBJ1-1; V gene: TRBV7-3; clone size: .; D gene: TRBD1; CDR3 DNA: TGTGCCAGCAGACCCGACAGGGAGAACACTGAAGCTTTCTTT; CDR3 protein: CASRPDRENTEAFF
CDR3 length: 14; J gene: TRBJ2-5; V gene: TRBV5-1; clone size: once; D gene: TRBD1; CDR3 DNA: TGCGCCAGCAGCTCCGGGACAGGGGAGGAGACCCAGTACTTC; CDR3 protein: CASSSGTGEETQYF
CDR3 length: 15; J gene: TRBJ1-5; V gene: TRBV4-1; clone size: .; D gene: TRBD1; CDR3 DNA: TGCGCCAGCAGCCCCGGGACAGGCGGCACTCAGCCCCAGCATTTT; CDR3 protein: CASSPGTGGTQPQHF
CDR3 length: 14; J gene: TRBJ1-1; V gene: TRBV5-1; clone size: .; D gene: .; CDR3 DNA: TGCGCCAGCAGCTTGGTAGGTCCGAACACTGAAGCTTTCTTT; CDR3 protein: CASSLVGPNTEAFF
CDR3 length: 15; J gene: TRBJ1-1; V gene: TRBV3-1/TRBV3-2; clone size: .; D gene: TRBD1; CDR3 DNA: TGTGCCAGCAGCCTGACAGGGCGAATGAACACTGAAGCTTTCTTT; CDR3 protein: CASSLTGRMNTEAFF
CDR3 length: 11; J gene: TRBJ1-2; V gene: TRBV19; clone size: once; D gene: .; CDR3 DNA: TGTGCCAGTAAACGAGGGTATGGCTACACCTTC; CDR3 protein: CASKRGYGYTF
CDR3 length: 14; J gene: TRBJ2-5; V gene: TRBV18; clone size: .; D gene: TRBD2; CDR3 DNA: TGTGCCAGCTCCCGGGGACTAGCGGGGGAGACCCAGTACTTC; CDR3 protein: CASSRGLAGETQYF
CDR3 length: 15; J gene: TRBJ2-1; V gene: TRBV9; clone size: .; D gene: .; CDR3 DNA: TGTGCCAGCAGCGTTAGAGAGAGCTCCTACAATGAGCAGTTCTTC; CDR3 protein: CASSVRESSYNEQFF
CDR3 length: 15; J gene: TRBJ1-1; V gene: TRBV7-9; clone size: .; D gene: .; CDR3 DNA: TGTGCCAGCAGCCCCCAAAGAGGCTGGGACACTGAAGCTTTCTTT; CDR3 protein: CASSPQRGWDTEAFF
CDR3 length: 12; J gene: TRBJ1-4; V gene: TRBV29-1; clone size: .; D gene: .; CDR3 DNA: TGCAGCGTTAGCGCAACTAATGAAAAACTGTTTTTT; CDR3 protein: CSVSATNEKLFF
CDR3 length: 15; J gene: TRBJ1-1; V gene: TRBV11-2; clone size: .; D gene: .; CDR3 DNA: TGTGCCAGCAGCCCACAAGGATCCCTGAACACTGAAGCTTTCTTT; CDR3 protein: CASSPQGSLNTEAFF
CDR3 length: 15; J gene: TRBJ1-6; V gene: TRBV19; clone size: .; D gene: .; CDR3 DNA: TGTGCCAGTAGTAGGAGGGACATCGATAATTCACCCCTCCACTTT; CDR3 protein: CASSRRDIDNSPLHF
CDR3 length: 14; J gene: TRBJ1-6; V gene: TRBV29-1; clone size: .; D gene: .; CDR3 DNA: TGCAGCGTCCGCGCCAGGGGTACGGATTCACCCCTCCACTTT; CDR3 protein: CSVRARGTDSPLHF
CDR3 length: 12; J gene: TRBJ1-1; V gene: TRBV19; clone size: .; D gene: .; CDR3 DNA: TGTGCCAGTAGTATGAGGTTCGCTGAAGCTTTCTTT; CDR3 protein: CASSMRFAEAFF
CDR3 length: 15; J gene: TRBJ1-4; V gene: TRBV5-1; clone size: .; D gene: .; CDR3 DNA: TGCGCCAGCAGCTCCGGAGGGACATCAAATGAAAAACTGTTTTTT; CDR3 protein: CASSSGGTSNEKLFF
CDR3 length: 16; J gene: TRBJ1-4; V gene: TRBV4-3; clone size: .; D gene: .; CDR3 DNA: TGCGCCAGCAGCCAAGATCGGAGCCTCTGGAGTGAAAAACTGTTTTTT; CDR3 protein: CASSQDRSLWSEKLFF
CDR3 length: 13; J gene: TRBJ2-7; V gene: TRBV29-1; clone size: .; D gene: TRBD2; CDR3 DNA: TGCAGCGTGGAGCGGGGGGGATCCTACGAGCAGTACTTC; CDR3 protein: CSVERGGSYEQYF
CDR3 length: 15; J gene: TRBJ2-5; V gene: TRBV28; clone size: .; D gene: .; CDR3 DNA: TGTGCCAGCAGTTTCAGGGGCGACCTTCAAGAGACCCAGTACTTC; CDR3 protein: CASSFRGDLQETQYF
CDR3 length: 15; J gene: TRBJ1-1; V gene: TRBV5-4; clone size: .; D gene: TRBD1; CDR3 DNA: TGTGCCAGCAGCTTGTACAGGGGGGTGAACACTGAAGCTTTCTTT; CDR3 protein: CASSLYRGVNTEAFF
CDR3 length: 18; J gene: TRBJ1-4; V gene: TRBV4-1; clone size: .; D gene: .; CDR3 DNA: TGCGCCAGCAGCCAGCCGGGGACCGAAAGGCCCGATCGGGAAAAACTGTTTTTT; CDR3 protein: CASSQPGTERPDREKLFF
CDR3 length: 15; J gene: TRBJ2-1; V gene: TRBV9; clone size: .; D gene: TRBD2; CDR3 DNA: TGTGCCAGCAGCGTACGGGCGGGAGGGTACAATGAGCAGTTCTTC; CDR3 protein: CASSVRAGGYNEQFF
CDR3 length: 15; J gene: TRBJ2-5; V gene: TRBV12-5; clone size: .; D gene: TRBD1; CDR3 DNA: TGTGCTAGTGGTAAATCAGGGACAGGGGCAGAGACCCAGTACTTC; CDR3 protein: CASGKSGTGAETQYF
CDR3 length: 13; J gene: TRBJ1-1; V gene: TRBV12-3/TRBV12-4; clone size: .; D gene: TRBD1; CDR3 DNA: TGTGCCAGCAGTTTATCAGGGGGCGCGAAAGCTTTCTTT; CDR3 protein: CASSLSGGAKAFF